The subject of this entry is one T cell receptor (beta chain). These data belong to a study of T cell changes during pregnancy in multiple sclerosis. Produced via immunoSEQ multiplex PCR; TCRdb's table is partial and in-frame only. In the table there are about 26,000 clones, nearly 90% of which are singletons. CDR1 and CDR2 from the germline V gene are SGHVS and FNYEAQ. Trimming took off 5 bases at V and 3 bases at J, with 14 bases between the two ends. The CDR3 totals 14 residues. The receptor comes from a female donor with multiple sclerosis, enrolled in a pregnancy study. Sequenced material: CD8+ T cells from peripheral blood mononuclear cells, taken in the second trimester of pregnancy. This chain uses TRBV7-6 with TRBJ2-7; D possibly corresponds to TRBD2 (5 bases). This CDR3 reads CASSAGVTGYEQYF. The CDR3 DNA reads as TGTGCCAGCAGCGCCGGGGTTACCGGCTACGAGCAGTACTTC.